The clone carrying this TCR beta chain was detected once. Its cognate antigen is unknown. This sample is part of a study of cytomegalovirus exposure and HLA in healthy donors. Germline V gene lookup returns CDR1 SEHNR and CDR2 FQNEAQ (reference sequence). This CDR3 is 14 amino acids long. The V and J ends lost 3 bases and 7 bases respectively, with 15 bases between them. Study results and caveats: Later genetic work tied a missense DCLRE1C variant to beta-chain V and J trimming. A later analysis found most CMV-associated TCR beta chains apparently HLA-restricted. A prior analysis recorded that most TCR beta V segments were productive about 87% or about 30% of the time. It was shown in a later analysis that HLA-associated TCR beta chains were more clonally expanded than other, equally common chains.

It was with 60 Vbeta and 13 Jbeta primers that the PCR ran. Measured with immunoSEQ multiplex PCR; TCRdb has only the in-frame clones, and not every one. The sample lists approximately 150,000 clones, around 64% occurring once. Sequencing used PBMCs. The source of this sequence is a woman between 25 and 40 years old in good health and CMV-seronegative. The V gene is TRBV7-9, the J gene TRBJ2-5; TRBD1 is a possible D gene (5 bases). In nucleotides, the CDR3 is TGTGCCAGCAGCTTTACTTCAGGGAATGGGACCCAGTACTTC. Translating it yields CASSFTSGNGTQYF.